The following is a T cell receptor (beta chain) sequence with its context. This clone came up once. No cognate antigen has been identified for it. No per-base quality is available; no much larger clone lies one base away. This entry is derived from a study of T cells after somatic rescue of genetic block (dated by TCRdb to about 2020). Regarding the study in general: The study assessed how robust, over the long term, a T-cell system was when the system had developed through somatic rescue of a genetic block in T-cell development.

Libraries were prepared through the immunoSEQ multiplex PCR assay. What TCRdb holds here is the immuneACCESS table cut down to in-frame rearrangements. Part of the clones is not present; checked against another copy, under half of the missing clones reflect an unresolved V gene, and the others are unexplained. Present in this sample are about 10,000 clones, 74% of which were seen just once. The top ten clones comprise 22% of the sample. Taken from cysteine to phenylalanine, the CDR3 has 19 residues. Left in the record is the CDR3 DNA by itself, 57 bases read in frame from the first base. Based on the germline V gene, the CDR1 and CDR2 sequences are SGHTA and FQGNSA. Trimming accounts for 4 bases at V and 1 base at J, while the number of junction bases matched to no gene is 10.

The receptor chain draws on TRBV7-2 and TRBJ2-7, with 16 central nucleotides matching TRBD2. Sample: peripheral blood mononuclear cells (PBMCs). This receptor was obtained from a boy between 5 and 17 years old. The DNA reads as follows: TGTGCCAGCAGCTCGTGGAAGGGACTAGCGGGAGGGCCATCCTACGAGCAGTACTTC. It encodes CASSSWKGLAGGPSYEQYF.